One sample yielded the 28 T cell receptor beta chains listed below, sequenced in a study of T cell repertoires in ileal Crohn's disease. Sequencing was performed with immunoSEQ multiplex PCR; in TCRdb, only in-frame clones are kept and a portion is missing. The profile shows approximately 4,500 clones, approximately 73% of them singletons. What was sequenced was ileal tissue. The receptors originated from an adult with Crohn's disease.

The chain employs TRBV10-3 and TRBJ2-1, with a possible D match to TRBD1 (6 bases). Looked up from germline, CDR1 is ENHRY and CDR2 is SYGVKD. With 6 bases removed from V and 1 base from J, the gap between germline ends came to 13 bases. The CDR3 extends over 15 amino acids. As DNA, the CDR3 is TGTGCCATCAGACATCCAGGGGAATCCTACAATGAGCAGTTCTTC. This sequence encodes CAIRHPGESYNEQFF.

The chain recombines TRBV2 with TRBJ2-1, with D perhaps TRBD1 (6 bases). Trimming cost V 4 bases and J 2 bases, with 12 bases left between them. CDR3 size: 15 residues. Per germline, CDR1 SNHLY and CDR2 FYNNEI. CDR3 nucleotide sequence: TGTGCCAGCAGTGCTCAGACAGGCCCCTACAATGAGCAGTTCTTC. Its protein is CASSAQTGPYNEQFF.

The chain joins TRBV5-6 to TRBJ2-1, with 8 positions matching TRBD2. The CDR3 covers 15 residues. V shed 4 bases and J 5 bases; nucleotides not matched to a gene: 8. The germline CDR1 and CDR2 sequences are SGHDT and YYEEEE. The CDR3 DNA sequence: TGTGCCAGCAGCCTCGGGGGGCGGGGGGACAATGAGCAGTTCTTC. This encodes CASSLGGRGDNEQFF. Using reference TRBV5-6 and TRBJ2-1 for the parts outside the CDR3, the full variable domain is DAGVTQSPTHLIKTRGQQVTLRCSPKSGHDTVSWYQQALGQGPQFIFQYYEEEERQRGNFPDRFSGHQFPNYSSELNVNALLLGDSALYLCASSLGGRGDNEQFFGPGTRLTVL.

The rearrangement uses TRBV5-1 and TRBJ1-1; D is unclear. Germline lookup yields CDR1 SGHRS and CDR2 YFSETQ. Trimming left V 3 bases short and J 1 base short, with 10 bases between. The CDR3 has 14 residues. The CDR3 here is CASSSRGPNTEAFF. CDR3 in DNA: TGCGCCAGCAGCTCCCGTGGGCCGAACACTGAAGCTTTCTTT.

This clone has a handful of counts. The chain combines TRBV18 with TRBJ1-1, with unresolved D. Per the germline V gene, CDR1 is KGHSH and CDR2 is LQKENI. With 5 bases removed from V and 0 bases from J, the gap between germline ends came to 7 bases. This CDR3 region has 13 residues. The CDR3 DNA follows: TGTGCCAGCTCATTCGAGTTGAACACTGAAGCTTTCTTT. Amino acid sequence: CASSFELNTEAFF.

The V and J genes are TRBV18 and TRBJ2-5; D might be TRBD2 (5 bases). Germline values: CDR1 KGHSH, CDR2 LQKENI. V was clipped by 1 base and J by 1 base, with 10 bases between them. CDR3 size: 15 residues. The CDR3 region is CASSPQQRSQETQYF. CDR3 nucleotide sequence: TGTGCCAGCTCACCACAACAGCGGAGCCAAGAGACCCAGTACTTC.

There are a few counts of this clone. The CDR3 reads CASSPNSGKTNYGYTF. The CDR3 region has the DNA TGTGCCAGCTCACCAAATTCGGGGAAAACTAACTATGGCTACACCTTC. The chain has TRBV18 and TRBJ1-2; D remains ambiguous. This CDR3 is built from 16 residues. Germline CDR1 and CDR2: KGHSH and LQKENI. V was cut by 2 bases and J by 0 bases, with 13 bases left in between.

The V and J genes are TRBV5-1 and TRBJ1-1; no clear D. The CDR3 has 14 residues. V lost 1 base and J lost 1, with 8 bases in between. Germline V gene data show CDR1 as SGHRS and CDR2 as YFSETQ. CDR3 sequence reads: CASSLTAGNTEAFF. The DNA of the CDR3 is TGCGCCAGCAGCTTGACAGCCGGGAACACTGAAGCTTTCTTT.

The chain couples TRBV5-1 to TRBJ2-5, with D maybe TRBD2 (6 bases). This CDR3 contains 13 residues. V was shortened by 5 bases and J by 2 bases, with 10 bases between the two germline ends. The germline gives CDR1 SGHRS, CDR2 YFSETQ. The chain's CDR3 is CASSRGVQETQYF. In nucleotides, the CDR3 is TGCGCCAGCAGTCGCGGGGTACAAGAGACCCAGTACTTC.

This clone was detected once. This sequence joins TRBV5-4 and TRBJ1-2; TRBD1 might be the D (5 bases). The V end lost 6 bases, the J end lost 2 bases, and 17 bases lay between the germline ends. The CDR3 loop spans 15 amino acids. CDR1 is SGHNT and CDR2 is YYREEE in the germline V gene (reference sequence). The CDR3 is CASTTRGSSNYGYTF. The CDR3 bases are TGTGCCAGCACCACGCGGGGGAGCTCGAACTATGGCTACACCTTC.

V usage is TRBV27 and J usage is TRBJ1-1, with 8 positions matching TRBD1. V dropped 4 bases and J dropped 1; count of bases not matched to a gene: 5. The germline gives CDR1 MNHEY, CDR2 SMNVEV (reference sequence). The CDR3 is 15 residues long. CDR3 DNA sequence: TGTGCCAGCAGTTCCCGGACAGGGAGGAACACTGAAGCTTTCTTT. The encoded protein is CASSSRTGRNTEAFF.

The J gene is TRBJ1-1, the V gene TRBV30, with D perhaps TRBD1 (5 bases). The CDR3 has 12 residues. Germline V lookup: CDR1 GTSNPN, CDR2 SVGIG (reference sequence). Trimming took off 4 bases at V and 4 bases at J, with 10 bases between the two ends. The CDR3: CAWTRAVTEAFF. As DNA, the CDR3 is TGTGCCTGGACCAGGGCTGTCACTGAAGCTTTCTTT.

V and J are TRBV11-3 and TRBJ1-2; the D gene is possibly TRBD1 (5 bases). From germline, CDR1 is SGHNT and CDR2 YENEEA. The length of the CDR3 is 12 residues. The V end lost 3 bases, the J end lost 8 bases, and 10 bases lay between the germline ends. CDR3 DNA: TGTGCCAGCAGCTTTCAGGGTCAAGGCTACACCTTC. Amino acid sequence: CASSFQGQGYTF.

J is TRBJ1-2 and V is TRBV29-1; a weak D match, TRBD1 (6 bases). The CDR3 spans 16 residues. Trimming shortened V by 3 bases and J by 2 bases, and 19 bases separated the two germline ends. CDR1 SQVTM and CDR2 ANQGSEA come from the germline V gene. DNA for the CDR3: TGCAGCGTTGAGGGAGGGGGGTATGAACTCAACTATGGCTACACCTTC. This gives the protein CSVEGGGYELNYGYTF.

The V and J genes are TRBV4-1 and TRBJ1-5; 9 positions agree with TRBD1. Germline assignment: CDR1 MGHRA and CDR2 YSYEKL. Trimming cost V 5 bases and J 5 bases; bases outside gene matches: 7. The length of the CDR3 is 15 residues. CDR3 in amino acids: CASSSPGQGHQPQHF. DNA for the CDR3: TGCGCCAGCAGCTCCCCGGGACAGGGCCATCAGCCCCAGCATTTT.

This chain connects TRBV2 to TRBJ1-5; D remains ambiguous. The CDR3 contains 14 residues. Per the germline V gene, CDR1 is SNHLY and CDR2 is FYNNEI. V was cut by 7 bases and J by 7 bases, with 17 bases left in between. DNA of the CDR3: TGTGCCAGCAACGTAGCGGCGGGGAGCCAGCCCCAGCATTTT. Translated, it gives CASNVAAGSQPQHF.

This clone rates as large. The gene calls are TRBV28 and TRBJ1-1, with D unclear. CDR3 size: 15 residues. Per the germline V gene, CDR1 is MDHEN and CDR2 is SYDVKM. V lost 6 bases, J lost 1 base, and 15 bases lay in between. CDR3 in amino acids: CASSSLDYTNTEAFF. CDR3 coding DNA: TGTGCCAGCAGCTCCTTAGACTACACGAACACTGAAGCTTTCTTT.

CDR3 region: CASSALAPYNEQFF. The CDR3 DNA sequence: TGTGCCAGCAGTGCCCTAGCCCCTTACAATGAGCAGTTCTTC. This chain connects TRBV2 to TRBJ2-1; D possibly corresponds to TRBD2 (5 bases). CDR1 and CDR2 (germline): SNHLY, FYNNEI. CDR3 length: 14 amino acids. V lost 4 bases to trimming and J lost 4 bases, with 11 bases between them.

This clone was counted only a few times. A junction end diverges from the germline sequence, so it may reflect a read error. V is TRBV29-1 and J is TRBJ2-1, with 12 bases lining up with TRBD2. CDR3 length: 13 amino acids. Per the germline V gene, CDR1 is SQVTM and CDR2 is ANQGSEA. CDR3 amino acids: CSAELAGGGEQFF. In DNA, the CDR3 is TGCAGCGCTGAACTAGCGGGAGGCGGGGAGCAGTTCTTC.

V is TRBV5-1 and J is TRBJ1-2; weak D call: TRBD1 (6 bases). Trimming left V 5 bases short and J 7 bases short, with 15 bases between. CDR1 and CDR2 from the germline V gene are SGHRS and YFSETQ. The CDR3 contains 13 residues. The CDR3 DNA follows: TGCGCCAGCAGGGCAGGGGTATTGGGTGGCTACACCTTC. It translates to CASRAGVLGGYTF.

The chain has TRBV10-3 and TRBJ1-1; no definite D call. V lost 8 bases to trimming and J lost 8 bases, with 12 bases between them. Germline lookup yields CDR1 ENHRY and CDR2 SYGVKD. This CDR3 has 11 residues. The CDR3 nucleotides read TGTGCCATCGGCCGGACTGAAGAAGCTTTCTTT. Protein sequence: CAIGRTEEAFF.

V is TRBV5-1 and J is TRBJ1-5; TRBD1 aligns across 7 bases. Germline trimming cut 4 bases from V and 5 bases from J; bases unmatched to any gene: 9. There are 15 residues in the CDR3. CDR1 and CDR2 (germline): SGHRS, YFSETQ. CDR3 DNA sequence: TGCGCCAGCAGCCCGACAGGGAGAGGCGATCAGCCCCAGCATTTT. This translates into CASSPTGRGDQPQHF.

This clone has a single count. V gene TRBV20-1 combines with J gene TRBJ1-1, with D possibly being TRBD1 (6 bases). The CDR3 contains 11 residues. V lost 3 bases and J lost 7, with 9 bases in between. Per the germline V gene, CDR1 is DFQATT and CDR2 is SNEGSKA (reference sequence). CDR3 loop: CSARDSFEAFF. Written as DNA, the CDR3 is TGCAGTGCTAGGGACAGTTTTGAAGCTTTCTTT.

The rearrangement uses TRBV18 and TRBJ2-6; 7 positions match TRBD1. V shed 3 bases, J shed 0 bases, and the junction held 8 bases outside the gene matches. This CDR3 comprises 18 residues. Germline assignment: CDR1 KGHSH and CDR2 LQKENI. CDR3 sequence: CASSPSTGWNSGANVLTF. CDR3 in DNA: TGTGCCAGCTCACCTTCGACAGGGTGGAACTCTGGGGCCAACGTCCTGACTTTC.

The J gene is TRBJ1-4, the V gene TRBV28; perhaps TRBD1 as D (5 bases). V gave up 9 bases and J gave up 3 bases, with 14 bases separating them. The germline CDR1 and CDR2 sequences are MDHEN and SYDVKM. The CDR3 runs 14 residues. This chain's CDR3 is CASSSGGANEKLFF. Here the CDR3 DNA reads TGTGCCAGTTCATCGGGGGGGGCTAATGAAAAACTGTTTTTT. Full variable domain (outside the CDR3, taken from reference TRBV28 and TRBJ1-4): DVKVTQSSRYLVKRTGEKVFLECVQDMDHENMFWYRQDPGLGLRLIYFSYDVKMKEKGDIPEGYSVSREKKERFSLILESASTNQTSMYLCASSSGGANEKLFFGSGTQLSVL.

This clone has only a few counts. The J gene is TRBJ2-1, the V gene TRBV2; 14 positions match TRBD2. This CDR3 has 15 residues. Germline V gene data show CDR1 as SNHLY and CDR2 as FYNNEI. The J segment lost 4 bases and the V segment lost 6 bases, leaving 2 bases of the junction unmatched. The chain's CDR3 is CASRRTSGGYNEQFF. CDR3 bases: TGTGCCAGCAGACGGACTAGCGGGGGGTACAATGAGCAGTTCTTC.

This chain joins TRBV20-1 and TRBJ2-4; D call uncertain. The CDR3 length is 11 residues. The V end was cut by 0 bases, the J end by 7 bases, with 4 bases between. Germline V CDR1 and CDR2: DFQATT, SNEGSKA (reference sequence). CDR3 region: CSARERNIQYF. The CDR3 DNA sequence: TGCAGTGCTAGAGAGAGGAACATTCAGTACTTC.

This rearrangement joins TRBV5-1 to TRBJ1-4; D remains ambiguous. Germline V gene data show CDR1 as SGHRS and CDR2 as YFSETQ. The CDR3 length is 15 residues. The V end lost 1 base, the J end lost 6 bases, and 13 bases lay between the germline ends. For the CDR3, the DNA is TGCGCCAGCAGCTTGTGGGAGGGTGGAGATGAAAAACTGTTTTTT. Amino acid sequence: CASSLWEGGDEKLFF.